The 4 T cell receptor beta chains presented below share a single source sample, sequenced in a study of regulatory T cells in long-lasting Graves disease. Specified time point: newly diagnosed GD, antithyroid drugs for less than 3 months. RNA extracted from PBMCs served as the sequencing template. iRepertoire HTBI primers and Arm-PCR of CDR3 regions built TCR beta libraries. From the multiplex PCR reads, TCRdb called clonotypes with MiXCR, one entry per CDR3 protein. The table shows a few hundred thousand distinct CDR3 sequences, with 14% to 15% occurring only once. These data were also filed under a second study, of T cells in Graves' hyperthyroidism and ophthalmopathy.

The sample consisted of peripheral blood mononuclear cells (PBMCs), taken at new diagnosis, from a patient treated with antithyroid drugs. Receptors originate from a woman between 35 and 50 years old with Graves disease.

Remarks on this clonotype: This could be a read error, since a much larger clone is one nucleotide away. V gene TRBV19 combines with J gene TRBJ2-2; the D call may be TRBD1 or TRBD2 (5 bases each). Germline-derived CDR1 and CDR2 are LNHDA and SQIVND (reference sequence). The CDR3 contains 13 residues. CDR3 DNA: TGTGCCAGTAGTCGCGAAGGGGCCGGGGAGCTGTCTTTT. Translated, it gives CASSREGAGELSF. The full variable domain, its missing parts supplied by reference TRBV19 and TRBJ2-2, is DGGITQSPKYLFRKEGQNVTLSCEQNLNHDAMYWYRQDPGQGLRLIYYSQIVNDFQKGDIAEGYSVSREKKESFPLTVTSAQKNPTAFYLCASSREGAGELSFGEGSRLTVL.

This clonotype was counted a few times. The chain recombines TRBV29-1 with TRBJ2-5, with D uncertain. The V end was cut by 6 bases, the J end by 0 bases, with 8 bases between. The CDR3 sequence is 12 residues long. The germline gives CDR1 SQVTM, CDR2 ANQGSEA. The CDR3, as DNA: TGCAGCGTCGACTCGTACCAAGAGACCCAGTACTTC. Translation: CSVDSYQETQYF.

In this sample, this clonotype turned up many times. The genes are TRBV12-3 or TRBV12-4 and TRBJ2-7; possibly TRBD1 or TRBD2 for D (5 bases each). The CDR3 covers 12 residues. Trimming shortened V by 7 bases and J by 2 bases, and 9 bases separated the two germline ends. The CDR3 nucleotides are TGTGCCAGCATGGGGGTGGCCTACGAGCAGTACTTC. This gives the protein CASMGVAYEQYF.

This clonotype is a singleton in its sample. The chain carries TRBV27 and TRBJ2-7; 11 bases line up with TRBD1. CDR1 MNHEY and CDR2 SMNVEV come from the germline V gene (reference sequence). V was pared by 5 bases and J by 3 bases, with 6 bases of the junction left unmatched. The CDR3 covers 15 residues. CDR3 DNA sequence: TGTGCCAGCAGTCCTTGGACAGGGGGCATCTACGAGCAGTACTTC. This sequence encodes CASSPWTGGIYEQYF.